The 23 T cell receptor beta chains below all came from one sample that was sequenced in a study of PD-1 blockade in classical Hodgkin lymphoma. Sequencing was performed with immunoSEQ multiplex PCR; in TCRdb, only in-frame clones are kept and a portion is missing. The sample includes tens of thousands of clones, about 77% of them seen just once. The time point was: cycle 4 day 1 (C4D1), after more than five weeks of nivolumab. All trial patients relapsed after autologous stem cell transplantation. The specimen comprised peripheral blood mononuclear cells (PBMCs), sampled before the fourth cycle of nivolumab. Receptors originate from a human donor with classical Hodgkin lymphoma.

Note on this clone: The junction departs from the called germline gene at one end, perhaps through a read error. The chain uses TRBV7-7 and TRBJ1-3; D is unclear. Germline CDR1 SSHAT, CDR2 FNYEAQ (reference sequence). This CDR3 has 15 amino acids. The CDR3 loop is CASSLGLGSGNTIYF. DNA for the CDR3: TGTGCTAGCAGCTTAGGGCTGGGATCTGGAAACACCATATATTTT. The complete variable domain, with remaining parts taken from reference TRBV7-7 and TRBJ1-3, reads GAGVSQSPRYKVTKRGQDVTLRCDPISSHATLYWYQQALGQGPEFLTYFNYEAQPDKSGLPSDRFSAERPEGSISTLTIQRTEQRDSAMYRCASSLGLGSGNTIYFGEGSWLTVV.

The V gene is TRBV5-1, the J gene TRBJ2-3; possible D gene TRBD1, 5 bases. Germline CDR1 is SGHRS and CDR2 is YFSETQ. The CDR3 extends over 15 amino acids. The V end was cut by 0 bases, the J end by 4 bases, with 12 bases between. CDR3 DNA sequence: TGCGCCAGCAGCTTGGAGTGGGGCGCAGCAGATACGCAGTATTTT. This encodes CASSLEWGAADTQYF. The variable domain in full, with the rest retrieved from reference TRBV5-1 and TRBJ2-3, is KAGVTQTPRYLIKTRGQQVTLSCSPISGHRSVSWYQQTPGQGLQFLFEYFSETQRNKGNFPGRFSGRQFSNSRSEMNVSTLELGDSALYLCASSLEWGAADTQYFGPGTRLTVL.

This clone turned up a few times. The V gene is TRBV10-3, the J gene TRBJ2-7, with TRBD1 matching 9 bases. V lost 6 bases and J lost 4; bases outside the gene matches: 4. Germline V lookup: CDR1 ENHRY, CDR2 SYGVKD. The CDR3 spans 13 residues. CDR3 sequence: CAISRDRDYEQYF. CDR3 sequence (DNA): TGTGCCATCAGCCGGGACAGGGATTACGAGCAGTACTTC.

V is TRBV5-1 and J is TRBJ2-5, with D possibly being TRBD2 (6 bases). CDR1 is SGHRS, CDR2 YFSETQ, per germline. The CDR3 loop spans 15 amino acids. V was clipped by 0 bases and J by 2 bases, with 11 bases between them. The CDR3 DNA reads TGCGCCAGCAGCTTGGAGGGAGGCGCTCAAGAGACCCAGTACTTC. Its protein is CASSLEGGAQETQYF.

This chain links TRBV6-6 with TRBJ1-1, with D possibly matching TRBD1 (5 bases). V was cut by 2 bases and J by 11 bases, with 12 bases left in between. Germline lookup yields CDR1 MNHNY and CDR2 SVGAGI (reference sequence). This CDR3 contains 12 residues. CDR3 region: CASSYGRGDAFF. The CDR3 DNA sequence: TGTGCCAGCAGTTACGGACGGGGCGACGCTTTCTTT.

This clone has just one count. The rearrangement links TRBV4-1 to TRBJ1-1; no clear D. The germline V gene has CDR1 MGHRA and CDR2 YSYEKL. The V gene lost 6 bases and the J gene lost 1 base, with 15 bases spanning the gap. CDR3 length: 15 residues. The CDR3 loop is CASRSESVGNTEAFF. CDR3 DNA: TGCGCCAGCAGGTCGGAGTCGGTTGGGAACACTGAAGCTTTCTTT.

This chain connects TRBV25-1 to TRBJ2-2; no firm D call. V was trimmed by 5 bases and J by 0 bases, leaving 7 bases between them. The CDR3 runs 14 residues. Germline assignment: CDR1 MGHDK and CDR2 SYGVNS. The CDR3 here is CASSPRTNTGELFF. The CDR3, as DNA: TGTGCCAGCAGTCCACGGACGAACACCGGGGAGCTGTTTTTT.

The chain joins TRBV25-1 to TRBJ2-2; D might be TRBD1 (6 bases). The CDR3 contains 14 residues. Between the trimmed V and J ends, which lost 9 bases and 4 bases, there was a span of 15 bases. Germline V gene sequence: CDR1 MGHDK, CDR2 SYGVNS. The CDR3 region has the DNA TGTGCCAGTGGGACATCCCTAACCACCGGGGAGCTGTTTTTT. It specifies CASGTSLTTGELFF.

This clone was seen a handful of times. This chain links TRBV2 with TRBJ1-1; possible D gene TRBD1, 5 bases. In germline, CDR1 is SNHLY, CDR2 FYNNEI. The CDR3 covers 12 residues. V was trimmed by 8 bases and J by 3 bases, leaving 10 bases between them. The CDR3 coding sequence is TGTGCCAGCCACGGGACGTACACTGAAGCTTTCTTT. Amino acid sequence: CASHGTYTEAFF.

This clone was seen only a few times. The chain employs TRBV28 and TRBJ1-5; weak D call: TRBD1 (6 bases). CDR1 is MDHEN and CDR2 is SYDVKM in the germline V gene. The CDR3 totals 15 residues. The germline V and J ends were trimmed by 1 base and 5 bases, with 12 bases remaining between them. The CDR3 protein is CASSLSGTNYQPQHF. For the CDR3, the DNA is TGTGCCAGCAGTTTATCGGGGACAAATTATCAGCCCCAGCATTTT.

The sample holds one count of this clone. The identical CDR3 is also encoded by other nucleotide sequences in the sample. This chain connects TRBV5-6 to TRBJ2-7; perhaps TRBD2 as D (5 bases). Germline lookup yields CDR1 SGHDT and CDR2 YYEEEE. This CDR3 spans 12 amino acids. With 1 base removed from V and 3 bases from J, the gap between germline ends came to 5 bases. The CDR3 DNA follows: TGTGCCAGCAGCTTGCGGGGCTACGAGCAGTACTTC. It specifies CASSLRGYEQYF.

The rearrangement links TRBV7-9 to TRBJ1-1; D not certain. This CDR3 comprises 13 residues. The germline CDR1 and CDR2 sequences are SEHNR and FQNEAQ (reference sequence). The V gene lost 3 bases and the J gene lost 9 bases, with 14 bases spanning the gap. As DNA, the CDR3 is TGTGCCAGCAGCTTGCCGGGATACTTAAAAGCTTTCTTT. It yields the protein CASSLPGYLKAFF.

V is TRBV2 and J is TRBJ1-1; 8 bases are shared with TRBD1. Germline-derived CDR1 and CDR2 are SNHLY and FYNNEI. V dropped 7 bases and J dropped 1; count of bases not matched to a gene: 5. This CDR3 spans 14 amino acids. CDR3 in DNA: TGTGCCAGCAATCGGGGGACAGGGAACACTGAAGCTTTCTTT. It specifies CASNRGTGNTEAFF. Using reference TRBV2 and TRBJ1-1 for the parts outside the CDR3, the full variable domain is EPEVTQTPSHQVTQMGQEVILRCVPISNHLYFYWYRQILGQKVEFLVSFYNNEISEKSEIFDDQFSVERPDGSNFTLKIRSTKLEDSAMYFCASNRGTGNTEAFFGQGTRLTVV.

The gene calls are TRBV6-5 and TRBJ2-7; D not resolved. This CDR3 is 13 amino acids long. Germline V CDR1 and CDR2: MNHEY, SVGAGI. V shed 2 bases and J shed 2 bases, with 7 bases lying between them. This chain's CDR3 is CASSYNIPYEQYF. CDR3 nucleotides: TGTGCCAGCAGTTACAACATACCCTACGAGCAGTACTTC.

The chain combines TRBV27 with TRBJ2-1; 7 bases match TRBD2. The ends lost 3 bases at V and 4 bases at J; junction bases unmatched: 9. The CDR3 has 16 residues. CDR1 and CDR2 (germline): MNHEY, SMNVEV (reference sequence). CDR3 protein: CASSFLAEPGYNEQFF. The CDR3 coding sequence is TGTGCCAGCAGTTTTCTAGCGGAGCCTGGGTACAATGAGCAGTTCTTC.

The chain links TRBV5-4 to TRBJ2-2, with 7 nucleotides matching TRBD1. The CDR3 sequence is 15 residues long. The junction had 4 bases not matched to a gene; V was cut back by 0 bases and J by 5 bases. The germline gives CDR1 SGHNT, CDR2 YYREEE (reference sequence). For the CDR3, the DNA is TGTGCCAGCAGCTTGGAGACAGGGTGGACCGGGGAGCTGTTTTTT. It is translated as CASSLETGWTGELFF.

The J gene is TRBJ2-7, the V gene TRBV7-2, with 12 bases identical to TRBD2. Germline V gene sequence: CDR1 SGHTA, CDR2 FQGNSA. The J segment lost 5 bases and the V segment lost 5 bases, leaving 4 bases of the junction unmatched. The CDR3 covers 14 residues. CDR3 DNA: TGTGCCAGCAGCCGATGGACTAGCGGGGACGAGCAGTACTTC. Its translation: CASSRWTSGDEQYF.

The rearrangement joins TRBV7-9 to TRBJ2-7; D unclear. The CDR3 length is 12 residues. From germline, CDR1 is SEHNR and CDR2 FQNEAQ (reference sequence). Trimming took 1 base from V and 5 from J, leaving 6 bases between them. CDR3 residues: CASSLDWHEQYF. Here the CDR3 DNA reads TGTGCCAGCAGCTTAGACTGGCACGAGCAGTACTTC.

The chain joins TRBV11-2 to TRBJ2-4; 7 positions match TRBD1. With V trimmed by 5 bases and J by 0 bases, 7 bases remained unmatched. Looked up from germline, CDR1 is SGHAT and CDR2 is FQNNGV. This CDR3 has 16 amino acids. CDR3 region: CASSPWTGIAKNIQYF. CDR3 nucleotides: TGTGCCAGCAGCCCTTGGACAGGAATAGCCAAAAACATTCAGTACTTC.

This clone was counted once. The chain joins TRBV5-1 to TRBJ2-1, with 10 bases lining up with TRBD2. CDR1 SGHRS and CDR2 YFSETQ come from the germline V gene. The CDR3 is 15 residues long. The V segment lost 6 bases and the J segment 12 bases; nucleotides outside the gene matches: 15. DNA of the CDR3: TGCGCCAGCACTTATAGGACTAGCGGTCAAAGGGGGCAGTTCTTC. It codes for CASTYRTSGQRGQFF.

J is TRBJ1-4 and V is TRBV27, with D hard to call. Germline CDR1 is MNHEY and CDR2 is SMNVEV (reference sequence). Deletions cut 2 bases from V and 0 bases from J, with 7 bases between. The CDR3 runs 15 residues. DNA of the CDR3: TGTGCCAGCAGTTTAGGGTCTGCAACTAATGAAAAACTGTTTTTT. Translation gives CASSLGSATNEKLFF.

The CDR3 region is CASSGDSRETQYF. The CDR3 DNA sequence: TGTGCCAGCAGTGGGGACTCCAGGGAGACCCAGTACTTC. The rearrangement joins TRBV2 to TRBJ2-5; D is possibly TRBD2 (6 bases). Germline lookup yields CDR1 SNHLY and CDR2 FYNNEI. CDR3 length equals 13 residues. Trimming removed 4 bases from V and 5 bases from J, with 11 bases in between.

V usage is TRBV5-6 and J usage is TRBJ2-3; D is perhaps TRBD1 (6 bases). Trimming left V 0 bases short and J 2 bases short, with 10 bases between. CDR3 length equals 15 residues. Germline V gives CDR1 SGHDT, CDR2 YYEEEE. The CDR3 loop reads CASSLVAGDTDTQYF. CDR3 DNA: TGTGCCAGCAGCTTGGTCGCAGGGGACACAGATACGCAGTATTTT.